One and the same sample provided the 11 T cell receptor beta chains below, sequenced in a study of T cells expressing NK-cell markers. Reanalyzing the 5' RACE reads, TCRdb keeps one entry per CDR3 protein, without DNA. The sample holds about 550,000 distinct CDR3 sequences. The specimen was blood T cells: a sorted CD56 or NKG2C T cell subset, CD4+ or CD8+ T cells, or bulk PBMC T cells (not recorded which). Source of these receptors: a young man in good health.

The chain carries TRBV5-1 and TRBJ2-2; no DNA is available, so the TRBD2 call from TCRdb remains unchecked. The CDR3 spans 17 residues. Looked up from germline, CDR1 is SGHRS and CDR2 is YFSETQ. The CDR3: CASSLAGIASHTGELFF.

J is TRBJ1-2 and V is TRBV29-1; TCRdb outputs TRBD1, but without DNA this stays unchecked. CDR3 length: 11 residues. Looked up from germline, CDR1 is SQVTM and CDR2 is ANQGSEA. Here the CDR3 reads CSVRTGDGYTF. The complete variable domain, with remaining parts taken from reference TRBV29-1 and TRBJ1-2, reads SAVISQKPSRDICQRGTSLTIQCQVDSQVTMMFWYRQQPGQSLTLIATANQGSEATYESGFVIDKFPISRPNLTFSTLTVSNMSPEDSSIYLCSVRTGDGYTFGSGTRLTVV.

The chain is built from TRBV11-2 and TRBJ2-1; without DNA, the TCRdb call of TRBD2 cannot be checked. The germline V gene has CDR1 SGHAT and CDR2 FQNNGV. The CDR3 sequence is 15 residues long. The CDR3 spells CASSLTSGRAGEQFF.

The chain's CDR3 is CASSPRRGTFGSDIGVNEQFF. V gene TRBV6-2 or TRBV6-3 combines with J gene TRBJ2-1; there is no DNA to check the TCRdb D call of TRBD1. This CDR3 is built from 21 residues. The V gene's germline CDR1 is MNHEY and CDR2 SVGEGT.

The chain combines TRBV19 with TRBJ2-5; without DNA, the TCRdb call of TRBD2 cannot be checked. In germline, CDR1 is LNHDA, CDR2 SQIVND (reference sequence). The CDR3 consists of 16 residues. This chain's CDR3 is CASSIAWTSGQETQYF.

The rearrangement joins TRBV5-1 to TRBJ2-7; TCRdb calls TRBD1, which cannot be checked without DNA. The CDR3 is 15 amino acids. The germline V gene encodes CDR1 SGHRS and CDR2 YFSETQ. This CDR3 is CASSQTGTGNWEQYF.

The V gene is TRBV12-3 or TRBV12-4, the J gene TRBJ1-1; TCRdb picks TRBD1, but there is no DNA to check that call. This CDR3 comprises 13 residues. The CDR3 region is CASSQTGNTEAFF.

The CDR3 loop is CAISDPGLGLGSYNEQFF. The rearrangement uses TRBV10-3 and TRBJ2-1; TCRdb proposes TRBD2, but this gene call is untestable without DNA. CDR1 is ENHRY and CDR2 is SYGVKD in the germline V gene. The CDR3 consists of 18 residues.

V usage is TRBV12-3 or TRBV12-4 and J usage is TRBJ2-3; TCRdb's D call, TRBD1, is unchecked because there is no DNA. The CDR3 loop spans 16 amino acids. CDR3 loop: CASSSWTNPSTDTQYF.

The chain uses TRBV5-1 and TRBJ2-1; absent DNA, TCRdb's TRBD2 call cannot be checked. The CDR3 is 16 amino acids. Germline values: CDR1 SGHRS, CDR2 YFSETQ. CDR3 residues: CASSLVLLAGNNEQFF. The full variable domain, its missing parts supplied by reference TRBV5-1 and TRBJ2-1, is KAGVTQTPRYLIKTRGQQVTLSCSPISGHRSVSWYQQTPGQGLQFLFEYFSETQRNKGNFPGRFSGRQFSNSRSEMNVSTLELGDSALYLCASSLVLLAGNNEQFFGPGTRLTVL.

V is TRBV7-6 and J is TRBJ2-2; TCRdb lists TRBD1, though no DNA is available to test this call. Germline lookup yields CDR1 SGHVS and CDR2 FNYEAQ. There are 13 residues in the CDR3. This chain's CDR3 is CASTEGSIGELFF.